This T cell receptor (beta chain) was recorded in a study of control samples from healthy donors and cancer patients. This clone was recorded only once. Clones were read by immunoSEQ multiplex PCR, and TCRdb kept only the in-frame ones, dropping some. The table shows about 150,000 clones, with 85% to 95% occurring only once. Sequences were obtained from blood. This receptor was taken from a woman aged 18-29 years in good health.

The CDR3 reads CASSPGREGEQFF. CDR3 bases: TGTGCCAGCTCACCAGGGCGGGAGGGTGAGCAGTTCTTC. This sequence joins TRBV18 and TRBJ2-1, with 9 nucleotides matching TRBD2. Germline V gene sequence: CDR1 KGHSH, CDR2 LQKENI. Trimming removed 2 bases from V and 9 bases from J; junction bases left unmatched: 2. The CDR3 totals 13 residues.